This entry is about one T cell receptor (beta chain). No antigen is known for it. No qualities accompany the bases; no much larger clone lies one base away. The time point label corresponds to: week 35, safety follow-up. Each vaccine dose was 300 ug of a 20-mer mutant IDH1 peptide in Montanide, given subcutaneously with topical imiquimod. Across visits V03 through V10, patients got a total of eight vaccinations, given in weeks 1, 3, 5, 7, 11, 15, 19 and 23. Donors had newly diagnosed WHO grade 3 or 4 IDH1-mutant astrocytomas with loss of nuclear ATRX. The samples were drawn from NOA16, a multicentre, single-arm, open-label phase I trial in Germany that tested a mutant IDH1 peptide vaccine in humans for the first time. The DNeasy Blood and Tissue Kit was used to extract genomic DNA from EDTA blood for TCRB sequencing. Library method: the immunoSEQ multiplex PCR assay. Rearranged TCR beta chain sequences were amplified using the hsTCRB Kit according to the manufacturer's protocol. Sequencing of TCRB libraries was carried out on an Illumina MiSeq. The original methods were these. Demultiplexing, trimming and gene mapping were performed with the kit vendor's proprietary platform. TCRdb carries this immuneACCESS record with in-frame sequences only. Its versions omit some clonotypes, under half of them owing to an unresolved V gene in the studies checked, with the rest unexplained. The V and J calls and clone size come from that table; D and trimming were worked out from the DNA. In all, the sample holds about 42,000 clones, and 65% to 90% of those were seen once. The ten top clones hold roughly 4.6% of the sample.

The CDR1 and CDR2 encoded by the germline V gene are SGHRS and YFSETQ. The CDR3 has 14 amino acids, counting the end cysteine and phenylalanine. The read is trimmed to its CDR3 DNA, 42 bases read in frame from base 1. V is pared back by 4 bases and J by 5 bases, with 13 bases lying between the germline termini. These data belong to a study of a mutant IDH1 vaccine in newly diagnosed glioma (dated by TCRdb to the early 2020s). About the study as a whole: Vaccination began 4-6 weeks after radiotherapy alone, or alongside temozolomide cycles in the chemotherapy-containing groups. Six visits were used for peripheral blood collection: V03 (baseline), V05, V07, V10, V12 and V13. Longitudinal TCRB deep sequencing was performed for roughly 25 treated patients wherever samples were available for exploratory analyses. Prior to enrollment, patients had been given standard therapy consisting of radiotherapy alone, temozolomide alone, or radiochemotherapy with temozolomide, with the combination given to most patients. The week-35 safety follow-up took place at visit V12, and the week-47 end of study took place at visit V13. Of the roughly 34 treated patients, about 62% were male and approximately 38% were female, and the mean age was approximately 40 years. General findings and caveats noted by the study authors: Vaccine-induced immune responses across multiple MHC alleles were detected in approximately 94% of patients. Availability determined which PBMC samples were chosen for TCRB deep sequencing. Pseudoprogression seemed to be unrelated to changes in the top peripheral T cell clonotypes found by TCRB sequencing. According to the authors, sample limitations meant that analyses of patient blood samples could not be reproduced.

The sequence derives from a woman aged 50 to 60 with glioma. The sequencing used PBMCs, collected from a glioma patient whose treatment included an IDH1 peptide vaccine. The V gene is TRBV5-1 and the J gene is TRBJ1-5; TRBD1 could be the D gene, as 5 bases match. The bases read TGCGCCAGCAGCCTCGACAGTCCCCATCAGCCCCAGCATTTT. Its translation reads: CASSLDSPHQPQHF. Outside the CDR3, residues come from the reference TRBV5-1 and TRBJ1-5 proteins, so the full variable domain is: KAGVTQTPRYLIKTRGQQVTLSCSPISGHRSVSWYQQTPGQGLQFLFEYFSETQRNKGNFPGRFSGRQFSNSRSEMNVSTLELGDSALYLCASSLDSPHQPQHFGDGTRLSIL.